These 5 T cell receptor beta chains originate from one sample sequenced in a study of blood T cell repertoires in COVID-19. The repertoire was sequenced with immunoSEQ multiplex PCR; TCRdb's copy has only in-frame clones and lacks some. The sample holds 250,000 to 300,000 clones, roughly 90% seen once. The sequencing input was peripheral blood. All receptors derive from a woman between 65 and 79 years old with COVID-19, enrolled during active disease.

V is TRBV2 and J is TRBJ1-2; D is unclear. V dropped 2 bases and J dropped 7 bases, with 17 bases sitting between them. The CDR3 is 15 residues long. CDR1 is SNHLY and CDR2 is FYNNEI in the germline V gene. This CDR3 is CASSEWSTASAGYTF. In nucleotides, the CDR3 is TGTGCCAGCAGTGAATGGAGCACGGCCTCGGCTGGCTACACCTTC.

V gene TRBV9 combines with J gene TRBJ1-5, with TRBD1 matching over 10 bases. CDR3 length equals 16 residues. After removal of 0 bases from V and 8 bases from J, the junction contained 8 bases not matched to a gene. CDR1 SGDLS and CDR2 YYNGEE come from the germline V gene. In DNA form, the CDR3 reads TGTGCCAGCAGCGTAGACGGGACAGGGGCGAGGGAGCCCCAGCATTTT. This translates into CASSVDGTGAREPQHF.

The chain recombines TRBV12-5 with TRBJ2-5; perhaps TRBD2 as D (7 bases). V shed 0 bases and J shed 5 bases, with 10 bases lying between them. The CDR3 has 14 residues. CDR1 and CDR2 from the germline V gene are LGHNT and FRNRAP. The CDR3 here is CASGLVGGEETQYF. For the CDR3, the DNA is TGTGCTAGTGGTTTGGTAGGGGGGGAGGAGACCCAGTACTTC. Complete variable domain (other parts from reference TRBV12-5 and TRBJ2-5): DARVTQTPRHKVTEMGQEVTMRCQPILGHNTVFWYRQTMMQGLELLAYFRNRAPLDDSGMPKDRFSAEMPDATLATLKIQPSEPRDSAVYFCASGLVGGEETQYFGPGTRLLVL.

The chain is built from TRBV6-5 and TRBJ1-6, with D perhaps matching TRBD1 (5 bases). CDR1 and CDR2 (germline): MNHEY, SVGAGI. Trimming left V 3 bases short and J 7 bases short, with 13 bases between. This CDR3 region has 15 residues. The CDR3 nucleotides are TGTGCCAGCAGTTATACCGGGGGAAGCAATTCACCCCTCCACTTT. Protein: CASSYTGGSNSPLHF.

In DNA form, the CDR3 reads TGTGCCACCAGTGATATCACCGGGACAGCTAGCACAGATACGCAGTATTTT. As protein: CATSDITGTASTDTQYF. This chain links TRBV24-1 with TRBJ2-3, with 7 bases matching TRBD1. Germline CDR1 and CDR2: KGHDR and SFDVKD. V trimming: 3 bases; J trimming: 0 bases; junction bases outside the gene matches: 8. The CDR3 contains 17 residues.